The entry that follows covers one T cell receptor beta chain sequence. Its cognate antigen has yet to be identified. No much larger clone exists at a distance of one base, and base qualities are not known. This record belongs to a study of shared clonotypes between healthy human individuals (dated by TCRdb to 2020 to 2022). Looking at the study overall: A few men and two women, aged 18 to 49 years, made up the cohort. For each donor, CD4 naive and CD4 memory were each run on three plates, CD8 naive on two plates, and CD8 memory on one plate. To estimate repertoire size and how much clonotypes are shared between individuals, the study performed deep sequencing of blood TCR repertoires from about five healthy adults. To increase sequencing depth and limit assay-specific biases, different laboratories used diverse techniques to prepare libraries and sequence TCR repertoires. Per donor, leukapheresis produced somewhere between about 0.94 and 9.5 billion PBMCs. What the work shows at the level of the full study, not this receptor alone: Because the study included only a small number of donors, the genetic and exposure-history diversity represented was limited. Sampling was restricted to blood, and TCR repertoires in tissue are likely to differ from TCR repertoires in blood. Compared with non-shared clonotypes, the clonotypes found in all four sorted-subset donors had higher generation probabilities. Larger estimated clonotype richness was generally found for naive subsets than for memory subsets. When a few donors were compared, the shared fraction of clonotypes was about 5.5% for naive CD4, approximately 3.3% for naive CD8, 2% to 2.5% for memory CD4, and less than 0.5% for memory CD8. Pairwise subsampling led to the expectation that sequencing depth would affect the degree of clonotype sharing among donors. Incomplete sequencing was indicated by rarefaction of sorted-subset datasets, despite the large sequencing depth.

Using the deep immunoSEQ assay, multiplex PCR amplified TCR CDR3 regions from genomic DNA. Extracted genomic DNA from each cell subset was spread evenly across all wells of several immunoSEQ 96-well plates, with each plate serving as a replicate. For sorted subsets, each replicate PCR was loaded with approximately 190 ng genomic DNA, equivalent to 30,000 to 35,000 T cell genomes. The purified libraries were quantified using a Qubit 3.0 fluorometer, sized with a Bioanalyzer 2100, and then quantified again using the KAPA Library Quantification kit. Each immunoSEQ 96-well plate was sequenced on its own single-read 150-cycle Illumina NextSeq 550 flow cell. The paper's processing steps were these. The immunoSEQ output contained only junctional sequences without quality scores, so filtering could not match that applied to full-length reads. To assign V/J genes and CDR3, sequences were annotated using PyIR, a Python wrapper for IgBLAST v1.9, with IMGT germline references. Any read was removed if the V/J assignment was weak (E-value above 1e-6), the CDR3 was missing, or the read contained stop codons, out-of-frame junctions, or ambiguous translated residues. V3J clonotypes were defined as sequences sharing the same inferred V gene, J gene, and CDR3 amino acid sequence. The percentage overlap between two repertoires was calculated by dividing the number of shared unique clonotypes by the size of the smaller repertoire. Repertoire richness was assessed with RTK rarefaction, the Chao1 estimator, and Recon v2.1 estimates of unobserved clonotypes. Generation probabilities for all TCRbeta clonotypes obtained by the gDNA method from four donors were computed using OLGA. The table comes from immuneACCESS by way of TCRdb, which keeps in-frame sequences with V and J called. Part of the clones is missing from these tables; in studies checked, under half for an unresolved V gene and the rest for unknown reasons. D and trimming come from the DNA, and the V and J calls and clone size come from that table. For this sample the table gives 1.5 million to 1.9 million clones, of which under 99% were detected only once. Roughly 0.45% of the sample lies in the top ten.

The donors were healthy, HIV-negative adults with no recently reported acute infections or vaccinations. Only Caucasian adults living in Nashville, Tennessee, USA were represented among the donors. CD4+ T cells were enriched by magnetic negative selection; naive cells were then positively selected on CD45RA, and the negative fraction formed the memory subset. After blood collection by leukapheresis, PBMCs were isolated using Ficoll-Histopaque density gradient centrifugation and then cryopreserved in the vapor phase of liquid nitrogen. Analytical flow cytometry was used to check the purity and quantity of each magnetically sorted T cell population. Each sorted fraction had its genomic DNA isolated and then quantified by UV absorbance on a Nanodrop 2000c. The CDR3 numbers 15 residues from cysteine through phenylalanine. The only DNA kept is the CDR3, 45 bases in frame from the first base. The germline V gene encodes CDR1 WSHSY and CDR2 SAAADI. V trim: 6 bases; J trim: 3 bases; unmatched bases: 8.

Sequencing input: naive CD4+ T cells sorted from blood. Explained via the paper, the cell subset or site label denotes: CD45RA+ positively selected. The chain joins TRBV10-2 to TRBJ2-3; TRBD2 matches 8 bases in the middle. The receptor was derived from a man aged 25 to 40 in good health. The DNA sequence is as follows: TGCGCCAGCAGAGACACTAGCGGTTTAACAGATACGCAGTATTTT. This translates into CASRDTSGLTDTQYF.